The 30 T cell receptor beta chains listed next were all sequenced from one sample in a study of blood T cell repertoires in COVID-19. Assay used: immunoSEQ multiplex PCR; TCRdb lists only in-frame clones, some missing. The sample holds under 350,000 clones, about 85% seen once. Sequenced: peripheral blood. These receptors were collected from a human donor in a cohort sampled during active COVID-19.

Here the CDR3 DNA reads TGTGCCAGCAGCTCCCTGACTATTGGTACGCAGTATTTT. Protein: CASSSLTIGTQYF. The rearrangement joins TRBV6-2 or TRBV6-3 to TRBJ2-3, with D perhaps TRBD2 (5 bases). The CDR3 is 13 amino acids. Trimming left V 6 bases short and J 8 bases short, with 15 bases between. The germline V gene encodes CDR1 MNHEY and CDR2 SVGEGT.

The rearrangement joins TRBV14 to TRBJ2-1; TRBD2 matches at 14 bases. Germline CDR1 is SGHDN and CDR2 is FVKESK. The CDR3 spans 21 residues. V gave up 1 base and J gave up 7 bases; unmatched junction bases: 18. In DNA form, the CDR3 reads TGTGCCAGCAGCCAAGGGGGGGTTTTCCGGGCGACTAGCGGGAGGGCGAATGAGCAGTTCTTC. It specifies CASSQGGVFRATSGRANEQFF.

V gene TRBV2 combines with J gene TRBJ1-1, with D possibly TRBD1 on 6 matching bases. The length of the CDR3 is 14 residues. Germline CDR1 is SNHLY and CDR2 is FYNNEI. Trimming cost V 7 bases and J 3 bases, with 15 bases left between them. DNA of the CDR3: TGTGCCAGCAAGCAGGGGCGAGCGGACACTGAAGCTTTCTTT. Translating gives CASKQGRADTEAFF.

V is TRBV28 and J is TRBJ2-7; perhaps TRBD1 as D (5 bases). The CDR3 sequence is 16 residues long. The V gene lost 5 bases and the J gene lost 0 bases, with 17 bases spanning the gap. Germline V gives CDR1 MDHEN, CDR2 SYDVKM. CDR3 in amino acids: CASSPFDSDLSYEQYF. CDR3 DNA: TGTGCCAGCAGTCCCTTTGACAGCGACCTCTCCTACGAGCAGTACTTC.

The V call is TRBV18, the J call TRBJ2-7; possibly TRBD2 for D (6 bases). Between the trimmed V and J ends, which lost 4 bases and 7 bases, there was a span of 14 bases. The CDR3 is 13 amino acids. Germline V lookup: CDR1 KGHSH, CDR2 LQKENI. Written as DNA, the CDR3 is TGTGCCAGCTCACTTCGGGGCGGAGGGGAGCAGTACTTC. This encodes CASSLRGGGEQYF.

This clone appeared once. V is TRBV3-1 (or the pseudogene TRBV3-2) and J is TRBJ2-5; D might be TRBD2 (6 bases). V dropped 1 base and J dropped 13 bases, with 16 bases sitting between them. This CDR3 spans 13 amino acids. Germline CDR1 is LGHDT and CDR2 is YNNKEL (reference sequence). This CDR3 is CASSQVTGDFWYF. CDR3 DNA: TGTGCCAGCAGCCAAGTTACCGGGGACTTCTGGTACTTC.

This clone has a count of ten or more. The V call is TRBV4-3, the J call TRBJ2-2; tentatively, D is TRBD1 (6 bases). Germline CDR1 reads LGHNA; CDR2 reads YSLEER. This CDR3 spans 14 amino acids. V shed 1 base and J shed 6 bases, with 9 bases lying between them. The CDR3 here is CASSQVAGAGELFF. CDR3 bases: TGCGCCAGCAGCCAAGTAGCAGGGGCCGGGGAGCTGTTTTTT.

This chain uses TRBV28 with TRBJ1-2; D is unresolved. Between the trimmed V and J ends, which lost 10 bases and 6 bases, there was a span of 18 bases. CDR3 size: 13 residues. The germline gives CDR1 MDHEN, CDR2 SYDVKM. DNA of the CDR3: TGTGCCACAGGACGGGAGGGAAGACATGGCTACACCTTC. It codes for CATGREGRHGYTF.

This sequence joins TRBV27 and TRBJ1-1, with D possibly being TRBD1 (6 bases). From germline, CDR1 is MNHEY and CDR2 SMNVEV (reference sequence). Trimming took off 6 bases at V and 4 bases at J, with 15 bases between the two ends. This CDR3 is built from 14 residues. The CDR3 region has the DNA TGTGCCAGCAGGAAGGGGCGACAGGCCACTGAAGCTTTCTTT. Encoded protein: CASRKGRQATEAFF.

V gene TRBV28 combines with J gene TRBJ2-7, with D possibly matching TRBD1 (6 bases). Germline CDR1 MDHEN, CDR2 SYDVKM. The germline V and J ends were trimmed by 5 bases and 4 bases, with 9 bases remaining between them. CDR3 size: 12 residues. The CDR3 here is CASSQGQYEQYF. In DNA, the CDR3 is TGTGCCAGCAGTCAGGGACAATACGAGCAGTACTTC.

The chain employs TRBV28 and TRBJ2-7, with 8 bases that match TRBD2. CDR3 length: 14 amino acids. CDR1 MDHEN and CDR2 SYDVKM come from the germline V gene. V lost 9 bases to trimming and J lost 3 bases; unmatched junction nucleotides: 10. CDR3 coding DNA: TGTGCCAGTCACCGGGCCAGCGGGAGCTACGAGCAGTACTTC. Its protein product is CASHRASGSYEQYF.

This rearrangement joins TRBV9 to TRBJ2-2; TRBD2 agrees at 10 bases. CDR3 size: 15 residues. Looked up from germline, CDR1 is SGDLS and CDR2 is YYNGEE. Trimming removed 2 bases from V and 5 bases from J; junction bases left unmatched: 3. The CDR3 protein is CASSVRTSGTGELFF. CDR3 sequence (DNA): TGTGCCAGCAGCGTTCGGACTAGCGGAACCGGGGAGCTGTTTTTT.

J is TRBJ2-1 and V is TRBV10-2; 15 positions match TRBD2. V lost 6 bases and J lost 4; bases outside the gene matches: 4. Germline CDR1 reads WSHSY; CDR2 reads SAAADI. The CDR3 spans 16 residues. CDR3 region: CASSGGLAGGYNEQFF. CDR3 in DNA: TGCGCCAGCAGCGGGGGACTAGCGGGGGGATACAATGAGCAGTTCTTC.

The chain recombines TRBV4-3 with TRBJ2-2, with D possibly TRBD2 on 6 matching bases. From germline, CDR1 is LGHNA and CDR2 YSLEER. The germline V and J ends were trimmed by 5 bases and 2 bases, with 12 bases remaining between them. This CDR3 has 15 residues. The CDR3 protein is CASSVSGHNTGELFF. DNA for the CDR3: TGCGCCAGCAGCGTAAGCGGGCATAACACCGGGGAGCTGTTTTTT.

The CDR3 loop is CASSRSARNTEAFF. The CDR3 DNA reads TGTGCCAGCTCCCGTAGTGCGAGGAACACTGAAGCTTTCTTT. This chain connects TRBV18 to TRBJ1-1; unclear D gene. CDR1 is KGHSH, CDR2 LQKENI, per germline. The CDR3 sequence is 14 residues long. The V end was cut by 6 bases, the J end by 1 base, with 12 bases between.

This clone was counted many times. V is TRBV15 and J is TRBJ1-5; D gene ambiguous. Germline lookup yields CDR1 LNHNV and CDR2 YYDKDF (reference sequence). V lost 5 bases, J lost 3 bases, and 11 bases lay in between. The CDR3 covers 14 residues. The CDR3 is CATSEGGNNQPQHF. CDR3 nucleotide sequence: TGTGCCACCAGCGAAGGAGGGAACAATCAGCCCCAGCATTTT.

V usage is TRBV9 and J usage is TRBJ1-3; D not resolved. V was clipped by 2 bases and J by 0 bases, with 18 bases between them. Per germline, CDR1 SGDLS and CDR2 YYNGEE. CDR3 length equals 18 residues. CDR3 coding DNA: TGTGCCAGCAGCGTGGACCTCAGGCGGGAGGGCTCTGGAAACACCATATATTTT. As protein: CASSVDLRREGSGNTIYF.

The chain couples TRBV28 to TRBJ1-4, with unresolved D. The CDR3 consists of 11 residues. Germline values: CDR1 MDHEN, CDR2 SYDVKM. V lost 6 bases and J 5 bases, leaving 4 bases between the germline ends. CDR3 loop: CASSLNEKLFF. In DNA, the CDR3 is TGTGCCAGCAGCCTCAATGAAAAACTGTTTTTT.

The rearrangement uses TRBV7-2 and TRBJ1-6, with D possibly matching TRBD1 (5 bases). CDR3 size: 15 residues. Germline values: CDR1 SGHTA, CDR2 FQGNSA. The germline V and J ends were trimmed by 3 bases and 9 bases, with 15 bases remaining between them. The CDR3 DNA reads as TGTGCCAGCAGCTTGAATCCGACAGCAGGTTCACCCCTCCACTTT. Translating gives CASSLNPTAGSPLHF.

The chain couples TRBV7-7 to TRBJ2-5, with a tentative D call TRBD1 (7 bases). The CDR3 is made up of 18 amino acids. Germline CDR1 and CDR2: SSHAT and FNYEAQ (reference sequence). The V and J ends lost 2 bases and 4 bases respectively, with 23 bases between them. The CDR3 coding sequence is TGTGCCAGCAGCTTAAGGTCAGGGGGGCCCGGCTTCCCAGAGACCCAGTACTTC. Its translation is CASSLRSGGPGFPETQYF.

Of note for this clone: One junction end disagrees with the germline gene, perhaps due to a read error. This sequence joins TRBV3-1 (or the pseudogene TRBV3-2) and TRBJ1-5; no clear D gene. The CDR3 spans 13 residues. In germline, CDR1 is LGHDT, CDR2 YNNKEL (reference sequence). CDR3 protein: CATSKGPRQPQHF. CDR3 in DNA: TGTGCCACCAGCAAAGGGCCGAGGCAGCCCCAGCATTTT.

The V call is TRBV19, the J call TRBJ1-1; TRBD1 agrees at 7 bases. The CDR3 runs to 17 residues. CDR1 is LNHDA, CDR2 SQIVND, per germline (reference sequence). With V trimmed by 4 bases and J by 2 bases, 13 bases remained unmatched. The CDR3: CASSKNRGGGTNTEAFF. The CDR3, as DNA: TGTGCCAGTAGTAAAAACAGGGGAGGCGGAACTAACACTGAAGCTTTCTTT.

On this clone: This same CDR3 is encoded by further DNA sequences in the sample. The rearrangement links TRBV6-5 to TRBJ1-1; D possibly corresponds to TRBD1 (6 bases). Trimming removed 3 bases from V and 5 bases from J, with 10 bases in between. Germline loops: CDR1 MNHEY, CDR2 SVGAGI. The CDR3 consists of 13 residues. CDR3 sequence reads: CASSYGRGTEAFF. CDR3 bases: TGTGCCAGCAGTTATGGCAGGGGAACTGAAGCTTTCTTT.

The V and J genes are TRBV6-5 and TRBJ2-3; D possibly corresponds to TRBD2 (6 bases). Germline-derived CDR1 and CDR2 are MNHEY and SVGAGI. The CDR3 is made up of 15 amino acids. Trimming pared 6 bases from V and 1 base from J, leaving 14 bases between. The CDR3 sequence is CASSQLGTGTDTQYF. CDR3 bases: TGTGCCAGCAGCCAACTAGGGACTGGCACAGATACGCAGTATTTT.

In the case of this clone: Other DNA sequences in the sample encode the same CDR3. The chain joins TRBV5-1 to TRBJ1-4; 7 positions match TRBD1. The CDR3 contains 14 residues. V gave up 5 bases and J gave up 3 bases; unmatched junction bases: 4. Germline CDR1 and CDR2: SGHRS and YFSETQ. CDR3 sequence: CASSSGQPNEKLFF. The DNA for the CDR3 is TGCGCCAGCAGTTCGGGACAGCCTAATGAAAAACTGTTTTTT.

The chain joins TRBV2 to TRBJ1-5; no clear D. V lost 2 bases to trimming and J lost 6 bases, with 8 bases between them. The CDR3 has 13 amino acids. CDR1 SNHLY and CDR2 FYNNEI come from the germline V gene. CDR3 DNA: TGTGCCAGCAGTGAATACCCTACTCAGCCCCAGCATTTT. Its translation is CASSEYPTQPQHF.

The chain has TRBV14 and TRBJ1-3; D unresolved. Germline values: CDR1 SGHDN, CDR2 FVKESK. This CDR3 comprises 13 residues. Deletions cut 7 bases from V and 1 base from J, with 8 bases between. CDR3 DNA: TGTGCCAGCAAGGTAGCATCTGGAAACACCATATATTTT. It is translated as CASKVASGNTIYF.

The J gene is TRBJ2-1, the V gene TRBV20-1; no definite D call. The V and J ends lost 0 bases and 10 bases respectively, with 7 bases between them. CDR1 DFQATT and CDR2 SNEGSKA come from the germline V gene (reference sequence). The CDR3 totals 11 residues. CDR3 loop: CSAREVGEQFF. The DNA of the CDR3 is TGCAGTGCTAGAGAGGTTGGCGAGCAGTTCTTC.

V is TRBV20-1 and J is TRBJ2-2; D might be TRBD2 (6 bases). The ends were cut back, 3 bases at V and 3 bases at J, with 11 bases in the middle. This CDR3 has 14 amino acids. Germline assignment: CDR1 DFQATT and CDR2 SNEGSKA (reference sequence). CDR3 nucleotides: TGCAGTGCTAGTCCGGGACTTTACACCGGGGAGCTGTTTTTT. Translation: CSASPGLYTGELFF.

The chain recombines TRBV7-8 with TRBJ2-1, with D possibly being TRBD2 (5 bases). The V gene's germline CDR1 is SGHVS and CDR2 FQNEAQ. Deletions cut 4 bases from V and 6 bases from J, with 19 bases between. This CDR3 spans 16 amino acids. This chain's CDR3 is CASSSGGRRVGNEQFF. The CDR3 DNA is TGTGCCAGCAGCTCCGGAGGACGTCGGGTAGGCAATGAGCAGTTCTTC. The entire variable domain, with the rest obtained from reference TRBV7-8 and TRBJ2-1, is as follows: GAGVSQSPRYKVAKRGQDVALRCDPISGHVSLFWYQQALGQGPEFLTYFQNEAQLDKSGLPSDRFFAERPEGSVSTLKIQRTQQEDSAVYLCASSSGGRRVGNEQFFGPGTRLTVL.